This TCR beta chain originates from a study of beta chain features in type 1 diabetes. Study-level findings and limits: TCRB CDR3s from Type 1 diabetes patients were moderately but significantly shorter in all four CD4+ subsets. A greater similarity of naive, central memory and Treg TCRB repertoires was seen among patients than among healthy donors.

CDR1 SGHNT and CDR2 YYREEE come from the germline V gene (reference sequence). This CDR3 is built from 13 residues. Trimming pared 10 bases from V and 5 bases from J, leaving 19 bases between. Using CD45RO/CCR7/CD25/CD127/CD95/CD27, CD4+ naive, central memory, regulatory and stem cell-like memory cells were sorted. As every portion of the isolated RNA was reverse transcribed, the sequencing read expressed TCRB transcripts. The assay was immunoSEQ multiplex PCR, and TCRdb's table has in-frame clones only and misses some. The sample carries 620,000 or so clones, around 16% recorded once. Comments on this clone: Its antigen is as yet unknown.

What was sequenced was naive CD4+ T cells from blood. This TCR came from a man between 18 and 29 years old in good health. The J gene is TRBJ2-7, the V gene TRBV5-4, with D maybe TRBD1 (5 bases). This chain's CDR3 is CAGRGQSSNEQYF. In DNA, the CDR3 is TGTGCCGGCCGAGGACAATCTAGTAACGAGCAGTACTTC. Supplemented by reference TRBV5-4 and TRBJ2-7, the full variable domain reads ETGVTQSPTHLIKTRGQQVTLRCSSQSGHNTVSWYQQALGQGPQFIFQYYREEENGRGNFPPRFSGLQFPNYSSELNVNALELDDSALYLCAGRGQSSNEQYFGPGTRLTVT.